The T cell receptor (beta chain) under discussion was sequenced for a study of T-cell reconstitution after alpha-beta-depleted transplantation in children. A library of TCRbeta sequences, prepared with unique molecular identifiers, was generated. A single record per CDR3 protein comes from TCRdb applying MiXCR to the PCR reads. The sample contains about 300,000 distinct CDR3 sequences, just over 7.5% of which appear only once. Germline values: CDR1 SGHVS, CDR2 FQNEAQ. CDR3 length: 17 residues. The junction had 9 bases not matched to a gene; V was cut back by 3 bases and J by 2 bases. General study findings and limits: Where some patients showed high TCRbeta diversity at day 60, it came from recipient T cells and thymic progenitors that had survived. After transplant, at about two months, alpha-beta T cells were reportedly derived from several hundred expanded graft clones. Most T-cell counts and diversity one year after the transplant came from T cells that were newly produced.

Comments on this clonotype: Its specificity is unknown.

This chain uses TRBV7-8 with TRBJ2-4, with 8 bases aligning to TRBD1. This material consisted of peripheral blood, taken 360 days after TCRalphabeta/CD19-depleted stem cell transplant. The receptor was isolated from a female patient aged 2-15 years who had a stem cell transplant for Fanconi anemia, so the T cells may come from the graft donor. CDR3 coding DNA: TGTGCCAGCAGCTTGCGGCTACAGGGGGATCCCAAAAACATTCAGTACTTC. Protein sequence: CASSLRLQGDPKNIQYF.